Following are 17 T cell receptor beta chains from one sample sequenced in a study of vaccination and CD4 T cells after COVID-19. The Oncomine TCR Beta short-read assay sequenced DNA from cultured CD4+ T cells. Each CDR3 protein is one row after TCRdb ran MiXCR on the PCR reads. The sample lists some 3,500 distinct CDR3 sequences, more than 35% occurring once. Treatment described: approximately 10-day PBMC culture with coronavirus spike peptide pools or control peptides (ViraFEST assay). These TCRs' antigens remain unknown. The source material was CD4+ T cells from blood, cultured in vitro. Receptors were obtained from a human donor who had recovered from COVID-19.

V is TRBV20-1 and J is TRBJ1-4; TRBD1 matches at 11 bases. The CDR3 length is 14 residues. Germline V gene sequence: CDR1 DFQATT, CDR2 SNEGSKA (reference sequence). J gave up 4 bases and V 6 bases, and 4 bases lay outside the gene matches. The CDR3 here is CSAGQGALNEKLFF. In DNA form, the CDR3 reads TGCAGTGCAGGACAGGGGGCGCTTAATGAAAAACTGTTTTTT.

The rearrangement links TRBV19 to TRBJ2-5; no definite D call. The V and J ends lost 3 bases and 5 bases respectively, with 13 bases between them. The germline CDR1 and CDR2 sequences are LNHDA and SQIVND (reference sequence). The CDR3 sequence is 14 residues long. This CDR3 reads CASSITPRGETQYF. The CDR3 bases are TGTGCCAGTAGTATTACTCCAAGAGGCGAGACCCAGTACTTC.

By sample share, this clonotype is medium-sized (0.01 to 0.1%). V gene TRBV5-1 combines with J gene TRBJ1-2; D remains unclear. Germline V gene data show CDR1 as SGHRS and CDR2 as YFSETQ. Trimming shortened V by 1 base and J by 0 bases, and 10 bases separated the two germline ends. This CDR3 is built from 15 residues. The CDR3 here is CASSLLEDSNYGYTF. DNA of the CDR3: TGCGCCAGCAGCTTGCTGGAGGATTCTAACTATGGCTACACCTTC.

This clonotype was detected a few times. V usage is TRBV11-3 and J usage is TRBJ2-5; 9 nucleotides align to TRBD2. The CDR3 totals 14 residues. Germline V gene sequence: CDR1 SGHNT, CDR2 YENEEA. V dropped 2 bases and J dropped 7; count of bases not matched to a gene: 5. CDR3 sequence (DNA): TGTGCCAGCAGCTTAACTAGCGGGCCAGCGACCCAGTACTTC. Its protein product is CASSLTSGPATQYF.

CDR3 region: CASIGVGQDLGSSGYTF. The CDR3 nucleotides are TGTGCCAGCATTGGAGTGGGACAGGATCTAGGTTCAAGTGGCTACACCTTC. This chain uses TRBV28 with TRBJ1-2; TRBD1 aligns across 8 bases. In germline, CDR1 is MDHEN, CDR2 SYDVKM. The ends lost 7 bases at V and 7 bases at J; junction bases unmatched: 20. The CDR3 has 17 amino acids.

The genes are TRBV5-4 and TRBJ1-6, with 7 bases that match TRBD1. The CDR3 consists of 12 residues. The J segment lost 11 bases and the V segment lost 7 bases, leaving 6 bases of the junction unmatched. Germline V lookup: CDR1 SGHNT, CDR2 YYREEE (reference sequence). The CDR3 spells CASGDSRAPLHF. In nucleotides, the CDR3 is TGTGCCAGCGGGGACAGCAGAGCACCCCTCCACTTT.

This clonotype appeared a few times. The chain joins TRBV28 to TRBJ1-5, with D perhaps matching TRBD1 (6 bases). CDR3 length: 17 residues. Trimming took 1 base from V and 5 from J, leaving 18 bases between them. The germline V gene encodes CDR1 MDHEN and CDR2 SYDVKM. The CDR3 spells CASSLLGAGGRDQPQHF. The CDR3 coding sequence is TGTGCCAGCAGTTTATTGGGGGCAGGTGGCAGGGATCAGCCCCAGCATTTT.

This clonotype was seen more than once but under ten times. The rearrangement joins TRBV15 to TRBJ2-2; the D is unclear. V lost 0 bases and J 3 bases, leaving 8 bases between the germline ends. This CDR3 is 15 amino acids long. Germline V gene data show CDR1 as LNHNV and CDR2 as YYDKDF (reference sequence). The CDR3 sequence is CATSRDLGHTGELFF. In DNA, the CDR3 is TGTGCCACCAGCAGAGATCTTGGACACACCGGGGAGCTGTTTTTT.

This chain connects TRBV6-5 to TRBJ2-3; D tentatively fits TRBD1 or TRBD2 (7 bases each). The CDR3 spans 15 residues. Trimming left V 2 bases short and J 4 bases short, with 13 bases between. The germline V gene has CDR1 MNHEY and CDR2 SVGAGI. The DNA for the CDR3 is TGTGCCAGCAGTTACCTACAGGGGAGGGCAGATACGCAGTATTTT. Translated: CASSYLQGRADTQYF.

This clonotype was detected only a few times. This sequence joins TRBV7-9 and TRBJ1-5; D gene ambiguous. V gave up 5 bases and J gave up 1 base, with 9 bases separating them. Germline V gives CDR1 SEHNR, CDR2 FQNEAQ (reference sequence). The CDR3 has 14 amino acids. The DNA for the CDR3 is TGTGCCAGCAGCCCAGACATAAGCAATCAGCCCCAGCATTTT. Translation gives CASSPDISNQPQHF.

CDR3 nucleotides: TGTGCCAGCAGTGAATCCTCCTATAATTCACCCCTCCACTTT. It encodes CASSESSYNSPLHF. The rearrangement joins TRBV2 to TRBJ1-6, with no clear D. This CDR3 has 14 amino acids. V was cut by 2 bases and J by 0 bases, with 2 bases left in between. CDR1 is SNHLY, CDR2 FYNNEI, per germline.

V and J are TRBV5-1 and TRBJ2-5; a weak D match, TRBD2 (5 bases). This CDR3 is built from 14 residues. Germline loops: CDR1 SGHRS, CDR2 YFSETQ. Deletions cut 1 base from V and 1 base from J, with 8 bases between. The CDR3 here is CASSLIALQETQYF. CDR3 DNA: TGCGCCAGCAGCTTGATAGCGCTCCAAGAGACCCAGTACTTC. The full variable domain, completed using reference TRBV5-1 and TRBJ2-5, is KAGVTQTPRYLIKTRGQQVTLSCSPISGHRSVSWYQQTPGQGLQFLFEYFSETQRNKGNFPGRFSGRQFSNSRSEMNVSTLELGDSALYLCASSLIALQETQYFGPGTRLLVL.

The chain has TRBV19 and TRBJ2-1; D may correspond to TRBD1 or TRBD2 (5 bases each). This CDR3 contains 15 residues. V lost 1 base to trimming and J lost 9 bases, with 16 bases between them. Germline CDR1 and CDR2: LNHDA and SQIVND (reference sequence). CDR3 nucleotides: TGTGCCAGTAGTATAGTGTGGGGGAACATAGGTGAGCAGTTCTTC. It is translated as CASSIVWGNIGEQFF.

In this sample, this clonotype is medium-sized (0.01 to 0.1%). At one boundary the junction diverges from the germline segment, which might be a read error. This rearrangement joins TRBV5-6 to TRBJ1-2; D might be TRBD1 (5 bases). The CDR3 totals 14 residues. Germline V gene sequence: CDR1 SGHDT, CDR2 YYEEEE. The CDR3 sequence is CASSLARSSVKGFF. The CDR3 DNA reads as TGTGCCAGCAGCTTGGCCAGATCTTCGGTCAAGGGGTTTTTC.

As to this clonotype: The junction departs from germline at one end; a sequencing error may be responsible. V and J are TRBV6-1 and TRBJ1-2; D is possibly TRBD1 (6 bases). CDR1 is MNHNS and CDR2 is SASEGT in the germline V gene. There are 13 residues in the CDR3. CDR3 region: CASSGGASNGHTF. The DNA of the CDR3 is TGTGCCAGCAGTGGGGGGGCTTCGAATGGCCACACCTTC.

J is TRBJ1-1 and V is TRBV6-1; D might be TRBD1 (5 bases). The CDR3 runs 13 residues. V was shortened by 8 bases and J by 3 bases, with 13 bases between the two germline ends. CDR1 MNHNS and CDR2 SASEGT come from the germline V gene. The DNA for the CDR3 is TGTGCCAGCGGGGCTGGGACGCACACTGAAGCTTTCTTT. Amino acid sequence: CASGAGTHTEAFF.

The CDR3 DNA reads TGTGCCAGCAGTTTACGAGGGAGAGAAGAGACCCAGTACTTC. The encoded protein is CASSLRGREETQYF. This chain joins TRBV12-3 or TRBV12-4 and TRBJ2-5; TRBD2 is a possible D gene (5 bases). This CDR3 contains 14 residues. The V end was cut by 2 bases, the J end by 3 bases, with 10 bases between.